Shown below are 17 T cell receptor beta chains from a single sample sequenced in a study of regulatory T cells in long-lasting Graves disease. Stated time point: newly diagnosed GD, antithyroid drugs for less than 3 months. The TCR library was prepared using RNA isolated from PBMCs. The authors built TCR beta libraries using iRepertoire HTBI primers and Arm-PCR of CDR3 regions. TCRdb re-called the multiplex PCR reads with MiXCR, one entry per CDR3 protein. The table records 350,000 to 550,000 distinct CDR3 sequences, approximately 15% of them present only once. A further study also used this sample, focusing on T cells in Graves' hyperthyroidism and ophthalmopathy.

This specimen was peripheral blood mononuclear cells (PBMCs), taken at new diagnosis, from a patient treated with antithyroid drugs. These receptors were obtained from a woman between 45 and 65 years old with Graves disease.

About this clonotype: Since no conserved phenylalanine or tryptophan closes the CDR3, a read error is the likely cause. V usage is TRBV14 and J usage is TRBJ1-1, with 8 bases lining up with TRBD1. Germline lookup yields CDR1 SGHDN and CDR2 FVKESK. The V and J ends lost 6 bases and 4 bases, in that order; junction bases with no gene match: 7. The CDR3 sequence is 14 residues long. The CDR3 nucleotides are TGTGCCAGCAGTCCAGGGGGCTGGAGCACTGAAGCTTTCCTT. This translates into CASSPGGWSTEAFL.

This clonotype was recorded many times. The CDR3 spells CASREGSPGELFF. CDR3 nucleotides: TGTGCCAGCAGGGAGGGATCCCCCGGGGAGCTGTTTTTT. The V gene is TRBV2, the J gene TRBJ2-2; D perhaps matches TRBD2 (6 bases). The CDR3 extends over 13 amino acids. In germline, CDR1 is SNHLY, CDR2 FYNNEI. Trimming cost V 6 bases and J 6 bases, with 11 bases left between them.

This clonotype was counted at least ten times. This rearrangement joins TRBV12-3 or TRBV12-4 to TRBJ2-2; D is possibly TRBD2 (5 bases). V was clipped by 3 bases and J by 6 bases, with 14 bases between them. The CDR3 spans 15 residues. The CDR3 region is CASSFAALEAGELFF. As DNA, the CDR3 is TGTGCCAGCAGTTTCGCAGCCCTGGAGGCCGGGGAGCTGTTTTTT.

The chain employs TRBV5-1 and TRBJ1-6, with 8 bases aligning to TRBD1. After removal of 0 bases from V and 10 bases from J, the junction contained 12 bases not matched to a gene. This CDR3 is 17 amino acids long. The V gene's germline CDR1 is SGHRS and CDR2 YFSETQ. CDR3 sequence: CASSLAQSTGVGSPLHF. DNA of the CDR3: TGCGCCAGCAGCTTGGCCCAGTCGACAGGGGTCGGATCACCCCTCCACTTT. Combining the CDR3 with reference TRBV5-1 and TRBJ1-6 gives the whole variable domain KAGVTQTPRYLIKTRGQQVTLSCSPISGHRSVSWYQQTPGQGLQFLFEYFSETQRNKGNFPGRFSGRQFSNSRSEMNVSTLELGDSALYLCASSLAQSTGVGSPLHFGNGTRLTVT.

Many counts were recorded for this clonotype. The chain employs TRBV29-1 and TRBJ2-3, with 13 nucleotides matching TRBD2. The CDR3 covers 17 residues. Germline values: CDR1 SQVTM, CDR2 ANQGSEA. After removal of 7 bases from V and 3 bases from J, the junction contained 13 bases not matched to a gene. CDR3 in DNA: TGCAGCGCCGAGGGACTAGCGGGACCCATGGTTACAGATACGCAGTATTTT. Protein sequence: CSAEGLAGPMVTDTQYF.

The chain links TRBV7-3 to TRBJ2-3; 8 nucleotides line up with TRBD2. CDR3 size: 16 residues. V shed 0 bases and J 2 bases; nucleotides not matched to a gene: 4. Looked up from germline, CDR1 is SGHTA and CDR2 is FQGTGA. CDR3 DNA sequence: TGTGCCAGCAGCTTAACCCAGCGGGAGATCACAGATACGCAGTATTTT. Translating gives CASSLTQREITDTQYF.

The table lists this clonotype with many counts. The chain is built from TRBV6-2 or TRBV6-3 and TRBJ2-1; D remains ambiguous. Germline CDR1 is MNHEY and CDR2 is SVGEGT. Between the trimmed V and J ends, which lost 0 bases and 1 base, there was a span of 7 bases. This CDR3 has 15 amino acids. CDR3 coding DNA: TGTGCCAGCAGTTACTCGGCCGGATCCTACAATGAGCAGTTCTTC. Protein sequence: CASSYSAGSYNEQFF.

In the case of this clonotype: This may stem from a read error, because a much larger clone lies one nucleotide away. CDR3 sequence reads: CASSRAGAFENQYF. The CDR3 region has the DNA TGCGCCAGCAGCCGAGCGGGAGCGTTCGAGAACCAGTACTTC. This chain links TRBV5-1 with TRBJ2-5; 8 positions agree with TRBD2. The CDR3 runs 14 residues. Germline V gene sequence: CDR1 SGHRS, CDR2 YFSETQ.

At least ten counts were recorded for this clonotype. The J gene is TRBJ1-2, the V gene TRBV28; D perhaps matches TRBD1 (5 bases). CDR3 length: 14 amino acids. Between the trimmed V and J ends, which lost 5 bases and 6 bases, there was a span of 16 bases. The germline V gene has CDR1 MDHEN and CDR2 SYDVKM. The CDR3 nucleotides read TGTGCCAGCAGTGCCCCTGGGGGGGGTGATGGCTACACCTTC. Translating it yields CASSAPGGGDGYTF.

This clonotype was observed many times. This chain joins TRBV13 and TRBJ2-7, with D possibly being TRBD2 (6 bases). Germline-derived CDR1 and CDR2 are PRHDT and FYEKMQ (reference sequence). The CDR3 contains 15 residues. Trimming took 5 bases from V and 4 from J, leaving 18 bases between them. The CDR3 spells CASSLKTGSQYEQYF. CDR3 in DNA: TGTGCCAGCAGCCTCAAGACCGGGAGTCAATACGAGCAGTACTTC.

This clonotype showed up many times. This sequence joins TRBV28 and TRBJ1-2; the D gene is possibly TRBD1 (6 bases). CDR1 and CDR2 from the germline V gene are MDHEN and SYDVKM. This CDR3 is built from 15 residues. Trimming left V 5 bases short and J 12 bases short, with 25 bases between. The CDR3: CASSRGSTGLTLNTF. CDR3 nucleotides: TGTGCCAGCAGTCGTGGTTCGACAGGTCTAACTCTCAACACCTTC.

This clonotype has just one count. The gene calls are TRBV5-1 and TRBJ2-3, with TRBD2 matching 9 bases. V was clipped by 3 bases and J by 6 bases; unmatched bases: 8. CDR1 and CDR2 (germline): SGHRS, YFSETQ. The CDR3 loop spans 15 amino acids. Here the CDR3 reads CASSSGTSTTDTQYF. In DNA, the CDR3 is TGCGCCAGCAGCTCGGGGACTAGCACAACCGATACGCAGTATTTT.

This clonotype was seen ten or more times. V usage is TRBV28 and J usage is TRBJ1-6; D is unclear. V was cut by 8 bases and J by 8 bases, with 13 bases left in between. This CDR3 spans 13 amino acids. Germline loops: CDR1 MDHEN, CDR2 SYDVKM. The CDR3 sequence: CASERQPYSPLHF. The CDR3 DNA is TGTGCCAGCGAGCGGCAGCCTTATTCACCCCTCCACTTT. The full variable domain, in which reference TRBV28 and TRBJ1-6 provide the parts outside the CDR3, is DVKVTQSSRYLVKRTGEKVFLECVQDMDHENMFWYRQDPGLGLRLIYFSYDVKMKEKGDIPEGYSVSREKKERFSLILESASTNQTSMYLCASERQPYSPLHFGNGTRLTVT.

In its sample, this clonotype was seen many times. The chain uses TRBV20-1 and TRBJ2-1, with 12 nucleotides matching TRBD2. Germline V gene sequence: CDR1 DFQATT, CDR2 SNEGSKA (reference sequence). With 3 bases clipped from V and 8 bases from J, the junction kept 5 bases outside the gene matches. The CDR3 loop spans 14 amino acids. Here the CDR3 reads CSASRTSGNDEQFF. In nucleotides, the CDR3 is TGCAGTGCTAGCAGGACTAGCGGGAACGATGAGCAGTTCTTC.

This clonotype occurred many times. The genes are TRBV11-2 and TRBJ2-3; TRBD2 matches at 11 bases. V gave up 1 base and J gave up 8 bases; unmatched junction bases: 11. This CDR3 is built from 17 residues. The germline V gene has CDR1 SGHAT and CDR2 FQNNGV. The DNA for the CDR3 is TGTGCCAGCAGCTTAGGCCAACTAGCGGGAGATCCTGGTACGCAGTATTTT. Protein product: CASSLGQLAGDPGTQYF.

In regard to this clonotype: This may be a read error: a much more frequent sequence differs by one nucleotide. The V gene is TRBV28, the J gene TRBJ1-1; D possibly corresponds to TRBD1 (5 bases). The CDR3 sequence is 15 residues long. Deletions cut 7 bases from V and 6 bases from J, with 21 bases between. The germline V gene encodes CDR1 MDHEN and CDR2 SYDVKM. Here the CDR3 reads CASTTFDTGGAEAFF. CDR3 in DNA: TGTGCCAGCACCACTTTTGACACGGGGGGTGCTGAAGCTTTCTTT.

In its sample, this clonotype was seen many times. This sequence joins TRBV13 and TRBJ1-5, with 8 bases fitting TRBD1. J gave up 0 bases and V 0 bases, and 1 base lay outside the gene matches. This CDR3 is built from 16 residues. Germline CDR1 is PRHDT and CDR2 is FYEKMQ (reference sequence). CDR3 DNA: TGTGCCAGCAGCTTAGGGACAGGGGTTAGCAATCAGCCCCAGCATTTT. It specifies CASSLGTGVSNQPQHF.